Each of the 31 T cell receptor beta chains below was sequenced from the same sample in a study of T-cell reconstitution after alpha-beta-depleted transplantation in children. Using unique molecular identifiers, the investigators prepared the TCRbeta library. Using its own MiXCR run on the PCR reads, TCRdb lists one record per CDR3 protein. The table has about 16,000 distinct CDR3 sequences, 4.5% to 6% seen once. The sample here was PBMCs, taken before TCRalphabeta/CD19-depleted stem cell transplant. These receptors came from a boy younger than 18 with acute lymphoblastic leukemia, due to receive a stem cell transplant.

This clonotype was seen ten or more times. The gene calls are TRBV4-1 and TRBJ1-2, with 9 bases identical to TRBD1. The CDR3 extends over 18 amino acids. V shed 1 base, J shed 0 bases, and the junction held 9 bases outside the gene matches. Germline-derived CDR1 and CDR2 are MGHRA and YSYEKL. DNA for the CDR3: TGCGCCAGCAGCCAAGGGGACAGGGTAGCCATAGCTAACTATGGCTACACCTTC. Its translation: CASSQGDRVAIANYGYTF.

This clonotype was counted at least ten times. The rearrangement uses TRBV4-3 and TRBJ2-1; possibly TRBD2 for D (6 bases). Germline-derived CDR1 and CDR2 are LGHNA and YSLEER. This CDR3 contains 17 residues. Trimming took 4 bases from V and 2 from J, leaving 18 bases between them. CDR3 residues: CASSRHATRAAYNEQFF. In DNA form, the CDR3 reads TGCGCCAGCAGCCGGCACGCGACTAGGGCCGCCTACAATGAGCAGTTCTTC.

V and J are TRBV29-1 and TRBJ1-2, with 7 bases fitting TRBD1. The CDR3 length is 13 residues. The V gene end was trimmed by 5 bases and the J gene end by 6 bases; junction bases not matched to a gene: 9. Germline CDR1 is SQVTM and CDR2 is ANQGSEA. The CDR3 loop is CSVTVQGGDGYTF. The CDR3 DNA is TGCAGCGTTACGGTCCAGGGGGGAGATGGCTACACCTTC.

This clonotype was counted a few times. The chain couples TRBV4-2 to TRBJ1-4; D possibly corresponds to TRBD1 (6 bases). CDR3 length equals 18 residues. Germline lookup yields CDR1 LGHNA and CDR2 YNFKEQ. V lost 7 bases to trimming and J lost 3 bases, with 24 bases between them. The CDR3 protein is CASTPWGGPSLSNEKLFF. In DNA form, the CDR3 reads TGTGCCAGCACCCCGTGGGGGGGGCCCTCTCTATCTAATGAAAAACTGTTTTTT.

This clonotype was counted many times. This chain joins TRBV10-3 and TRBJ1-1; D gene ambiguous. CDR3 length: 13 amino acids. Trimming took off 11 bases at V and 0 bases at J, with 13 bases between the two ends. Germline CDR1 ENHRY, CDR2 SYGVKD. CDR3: CAAQQNVNTEAFF. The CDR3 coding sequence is TGTGCCGCACAACAGAACGTGAACACTGAAGCTTTCTTT.

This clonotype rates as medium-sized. CDR3 region: CASSLNNEQFF. CDR3 in DNA: TGTGCCAGCAGTTTAAACAATGAGCAGTTCTTC. This chain joins TRBV28 and TRBJ2-1; D not certain. This CDR3 comprises 11 residues. CDR1 is MDHEN, CDR2 SYDVKM, per germline. Trimming left V 2 bases short and J 5 bases short, with 1 base between.

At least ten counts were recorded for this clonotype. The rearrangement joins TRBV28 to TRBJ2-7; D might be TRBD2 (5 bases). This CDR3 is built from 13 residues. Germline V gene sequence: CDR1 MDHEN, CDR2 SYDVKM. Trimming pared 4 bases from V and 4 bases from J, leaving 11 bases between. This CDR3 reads CASSSGSRYEQYF. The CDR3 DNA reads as TGTGCCAGCAGTTCGGGGAGCCGTTACGAGCAGTACTTC.

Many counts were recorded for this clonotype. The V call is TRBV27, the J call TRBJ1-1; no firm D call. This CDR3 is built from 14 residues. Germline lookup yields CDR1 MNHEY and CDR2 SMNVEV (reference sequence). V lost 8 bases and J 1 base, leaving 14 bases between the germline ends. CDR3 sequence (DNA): TGTGCCAGCGCTACCCGAACGGGGAACACTGAAGCTTTCTTT. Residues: CASATRTGNTEAFF.

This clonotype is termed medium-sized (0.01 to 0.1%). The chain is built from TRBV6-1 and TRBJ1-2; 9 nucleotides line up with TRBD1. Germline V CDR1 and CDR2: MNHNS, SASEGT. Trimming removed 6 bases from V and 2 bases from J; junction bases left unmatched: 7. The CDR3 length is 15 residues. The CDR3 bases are TGTGCCAGCAGGGAACTACAGGGGGCAAACTATGGCTACACCTTC. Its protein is CASRELQGANYGYTF.

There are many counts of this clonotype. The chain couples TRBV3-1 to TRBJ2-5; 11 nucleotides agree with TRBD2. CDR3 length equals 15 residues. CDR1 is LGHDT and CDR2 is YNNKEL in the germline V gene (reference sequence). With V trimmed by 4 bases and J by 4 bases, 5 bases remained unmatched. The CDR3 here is CASSLRLAGRETQYF. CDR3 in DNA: TGTGCCAGCAGCCTTAGACTAGCGGGACGAGAGACCCAGTACTTC.

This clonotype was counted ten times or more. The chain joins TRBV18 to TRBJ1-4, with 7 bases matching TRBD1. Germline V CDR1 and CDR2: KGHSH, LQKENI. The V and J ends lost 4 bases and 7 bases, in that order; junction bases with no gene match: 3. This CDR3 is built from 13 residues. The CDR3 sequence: CASSRGTVEKLFF. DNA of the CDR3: TGTGCCAGCTCACGAGGGACAGTTGAAAAACTGTTTTTT.

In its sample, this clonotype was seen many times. CDR3 in amino acids: CASSQLDRGITEAFF. The CDR3 coding sequence is TGCGCCAGCAGCCAATTGGACAGGGGAATAACTGAAGCTTTCTTT. The V gene is TRBV4-3, the J gene TRBJ1-1; 9 nucleotides agree with TRBD1. CDR3 length equals 15 residues. Germline V CDR1 and CDR2: LGHNA, YSLEER. Unmatched junction bases numbered 6, after V lost 2 bases and J lost 5 bases.

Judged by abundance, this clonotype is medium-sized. In DNA, the CDR3 is TGTGCCAGCAGTTACTCCGTTCGGGGGCAAGAGACCCAGTACTTC. This gives the protein CASSYSVRGQETQYF. V is TRBV6-2 or TRBV6-3 and J is TRBJ2-5, with D perhaps matching TRBD2 (6 bases). In germline, CDR1 is MNHEY, CDR2 SVGEGT. The length of the CDR3 is 15 residues. V lost 0 bases to trimming and J lost 2 bases, with 10 bases between them.

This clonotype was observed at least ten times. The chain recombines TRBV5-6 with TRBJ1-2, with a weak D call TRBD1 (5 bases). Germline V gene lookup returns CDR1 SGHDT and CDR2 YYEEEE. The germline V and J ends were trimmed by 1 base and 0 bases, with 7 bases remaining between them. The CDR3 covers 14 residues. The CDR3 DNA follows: TGTGCCAGCAGCTTGCAGGGAACTAACTATGGCTACACCTTC. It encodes CASSLQGTNYGYTF. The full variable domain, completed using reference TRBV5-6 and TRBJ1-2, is DAGVTQSPTHLIKTRGQQVTLRCSPKSGHDTVSWYQQALGQGPQFIFQYYEEEERQRGNFPDRFSGHQFPNYSSELNVNALLLGDSALYLCASSLQGTNYGYTFGSGTRLTVV.

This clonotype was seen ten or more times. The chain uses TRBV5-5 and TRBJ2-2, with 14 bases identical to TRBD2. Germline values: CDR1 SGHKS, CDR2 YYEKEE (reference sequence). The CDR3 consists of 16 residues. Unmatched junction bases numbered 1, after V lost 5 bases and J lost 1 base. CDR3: CASSGLAGGNTGELFF. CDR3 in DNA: TGTGCCAGCAGTGGACTAGCGGGAGGGAACACCGGGGAGCTGTTTTTT.

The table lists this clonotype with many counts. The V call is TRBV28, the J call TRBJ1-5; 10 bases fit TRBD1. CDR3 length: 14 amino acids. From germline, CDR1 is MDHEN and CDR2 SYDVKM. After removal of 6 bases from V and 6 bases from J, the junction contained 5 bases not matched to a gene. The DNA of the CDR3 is TGTGCCAGCAGGCCTGGACAGGGGGGTCAGCCCCAGCATTTT. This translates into CASRPGQGGQPQHF.

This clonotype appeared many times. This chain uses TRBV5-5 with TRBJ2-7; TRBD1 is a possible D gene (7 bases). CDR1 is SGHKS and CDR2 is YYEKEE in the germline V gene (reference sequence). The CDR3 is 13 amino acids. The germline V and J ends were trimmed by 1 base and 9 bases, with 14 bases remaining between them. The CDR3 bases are TGTGCCAGCAGCTTGTGGATCCAGGGGGGGCAGTACTTC. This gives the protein CASSLWIQGGQYF. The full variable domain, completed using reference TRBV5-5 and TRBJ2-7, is DAGVTQSPTHLIKTRGQQVTLRCSPISGHKSVSWYQQVLGQGPQFIFQYYEKEERGRGNFPDRFSARQFPNYSSELNVNALLLGDSALYLCASSLWIQGGQYFGPGTRLTVT.

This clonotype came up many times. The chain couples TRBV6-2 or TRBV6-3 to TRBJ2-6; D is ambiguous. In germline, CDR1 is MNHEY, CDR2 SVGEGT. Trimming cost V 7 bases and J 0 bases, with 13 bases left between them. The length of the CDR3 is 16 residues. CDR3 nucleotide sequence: TGTGCCAGCATGATGACGGTATTCTCTGGGGCCAACGTCCTGACTTTC. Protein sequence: CASMMTVFSGANVLTF.

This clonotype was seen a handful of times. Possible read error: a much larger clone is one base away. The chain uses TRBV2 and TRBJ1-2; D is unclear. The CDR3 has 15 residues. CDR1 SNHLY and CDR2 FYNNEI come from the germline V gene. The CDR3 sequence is CASSEKGINNYGCTF. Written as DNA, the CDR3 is TGTGCCAGCAGTGAAAAGGGTATAAATAACTATGGCTGCACCTTC.

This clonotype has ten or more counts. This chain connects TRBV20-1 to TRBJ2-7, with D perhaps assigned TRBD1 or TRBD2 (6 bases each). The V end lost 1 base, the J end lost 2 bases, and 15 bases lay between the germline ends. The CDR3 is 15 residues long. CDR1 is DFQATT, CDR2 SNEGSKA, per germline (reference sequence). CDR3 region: CSARVGAGSPYEQYF. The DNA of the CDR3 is TGCAGTGCTAGAGTGGGGGCGGGATCGCCCTACGAGCAGTACTTC.

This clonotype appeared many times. CDR3 DNA sequence: TGCAGCGTTGTACAGGGATGGCAGTTCTTC. This translates into CSVVQGWQFF. The V and J genes are TRBV29-1 and TRBJ2-1; possible D gene TRBD1, 6 bases. V was cut by 4 bases and J by 12 bases, with 10 bases left in between. The CDR3 runs to 10 residues. The germline gives CDR1 SQVTM, CDR2 ANQGSEA.

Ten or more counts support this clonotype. The CDR3 DNA sequence: TGTGCCAGCAGCTTACCAACAGGGGTGGAGACCCAGTACTTC. Protein sequence: CASSLPTGVETQYF. V and J are TRBV7-2 and TRBJ2-5; the match to TRBD1 covers 7 bases. The V gene's germline CDR1 is SGHTA and CDR2 FQGNSA. V lost 2 bases and J lost 5; bases outside the gene matches: 5. The CDR3 is 14 amino acids. The full variable domain, its missing parts supplied by reference TRBV7-2 and TRBJ2-5, is GAGVSQSPSNKVTEKGKDVELRCDPISGHTALYWYRQSLGQGLEFLIYFQGNSAPDKSGLPSDRFSAERTGGSVSTLTIQRTQQEDSAVYLCASSLPTGVETQYFGPGTRLLVL.

The CDR3 nucleotides are TGTGCCATGAGCCCTTCGACTAGCGGGTCCACAGATACGCAGTATTTT. Residues: CAMSPSTSGSTDTQYF. V usage is TRBV5-3 and J usage is TRBJ2-3; TRBD2 agrees at 10 bases. TRBV5-3 is an ORF; its function is uncertain. J was trimmed by 2 bases and V by 9 bases; bases with no gene match: 12. The CDR3 sequence is 16 residues long.

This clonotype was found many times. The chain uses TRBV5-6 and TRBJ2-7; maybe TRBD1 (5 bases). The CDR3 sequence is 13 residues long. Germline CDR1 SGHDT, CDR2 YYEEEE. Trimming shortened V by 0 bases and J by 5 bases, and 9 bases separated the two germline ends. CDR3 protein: CASSLASGNEQYF. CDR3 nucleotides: TGTGCCAGCAGCTTGGCTTCAGGGAACGAGCAGTACTTC.

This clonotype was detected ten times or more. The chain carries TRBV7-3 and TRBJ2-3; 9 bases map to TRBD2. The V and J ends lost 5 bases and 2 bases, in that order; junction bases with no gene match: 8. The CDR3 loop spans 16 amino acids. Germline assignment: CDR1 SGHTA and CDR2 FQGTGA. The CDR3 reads CASSLIAGVNTDTQYF. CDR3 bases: TGTGCCAGCAGCCTTATAGCGGGAGTTAACACAGATACGCAGTATTTT.

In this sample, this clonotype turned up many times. The CDR3 DNA is TGTGCCAGCAGTGCAGACAGGGTGGAAGAGACCCAGTACTTC. This encodes CASSADRVEETQYF. The chain recombines TRBV2 with TRBJ2-5; 7 bases agree with TRBD1. Germline trimming cut 4 bases from V and 3 bases from J; bases unmatched to any gene: 5. This CDR3 region has 14 residues. Germline loops: CDR1 SNHLY, CDR2 FYNNEI.

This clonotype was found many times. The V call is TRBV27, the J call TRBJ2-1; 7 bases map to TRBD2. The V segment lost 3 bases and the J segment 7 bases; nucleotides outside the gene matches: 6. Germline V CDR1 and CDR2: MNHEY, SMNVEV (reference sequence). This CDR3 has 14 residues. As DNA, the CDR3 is TGTGCCAGCAGTTTTCCGGGAGGTCCAAATGAGCAGTTCTTC. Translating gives CASSFPGGPNEQFF.

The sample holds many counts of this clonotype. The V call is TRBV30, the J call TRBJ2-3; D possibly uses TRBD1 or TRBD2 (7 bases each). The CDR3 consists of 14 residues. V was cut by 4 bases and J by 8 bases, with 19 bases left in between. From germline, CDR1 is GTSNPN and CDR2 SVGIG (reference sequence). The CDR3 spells CAWTGEGASGTQYF. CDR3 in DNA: TGTGCCTGGACCGGTGAGGGGGCTAGCGGTACGCAGTATTTT. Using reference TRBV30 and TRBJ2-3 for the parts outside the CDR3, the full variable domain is SQTIHQWPATLVQPVGSPLSLECTVEGTSNPNLYWYRQAAGRGLQLLFYSVGIGQISSEVPQNLSASRPQDRQFILSSKKLLLSDSGFYLCAWTGEGASGTQYFGPGTRLTVL.

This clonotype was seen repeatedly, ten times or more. The CDR3 region is CASSPRGLKAGELFF. For the CDR3, the DNA is TGTGCCAGCAGCCCGAGGGGACTGAAAGCCGGGGAGCTGTTTTTT. This rearrangement joins TRBV27 to TRBJ2-2; D is perhaps TRBD2 (6 bases). Germline CDR1 reads MNHEY; CDR2 reads SMNVEV (reference sequence). Trimming took off 6 bases at V and 6 bases at J, with 17 bases between the two ends. The CDR3 has 15 amino acids.

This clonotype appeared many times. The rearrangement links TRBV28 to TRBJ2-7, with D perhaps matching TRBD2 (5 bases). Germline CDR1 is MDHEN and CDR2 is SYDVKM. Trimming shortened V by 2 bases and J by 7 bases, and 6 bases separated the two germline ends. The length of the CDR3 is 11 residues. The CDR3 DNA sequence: TGTGCCAGCAGTTTAAGGGAGGAGCAGTACTTC. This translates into CASSLREEQYF.

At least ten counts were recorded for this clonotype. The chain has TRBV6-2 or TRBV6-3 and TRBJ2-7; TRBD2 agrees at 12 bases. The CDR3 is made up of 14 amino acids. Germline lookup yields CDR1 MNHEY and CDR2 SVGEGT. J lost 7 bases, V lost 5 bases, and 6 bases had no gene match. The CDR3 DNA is TGTGCCAGCAGTGGCGGACTAGCGGGACGAGAGCAGTACTTC. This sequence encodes CASSGGLAGREQYF.